This entry features one TCR beta chain sequence. As yet, its antigen is unknown. This record belongs to a study of T-cell memory formation after mild COVID-19. 5'RACE with constant-segment primers yielded barcoded, UMI-tagged TCR alpha and TCR beta cDNA libraries. TCRdb processed the 5' RACE reads anew with MiXCR; each CDR3 protein has one entry. This table holds roughly 100,000 distinct CDR3 sequences, around an eighth found once. V was shortened by 4 bases and J by 2 bases, with 10 bases between the two germline ends. Germline assignment: CDR1 SGDLS and CDR2 YYNGEE. This CDR3 region has 14 residues. Points from the study as a whole: Clones contracting across day 15 to 85 had a balanced CD4/CD8 profile; later expanding clones leaned CD4+. Contracting CD8+ clones were enriched in EMRA, CD4+ mainly in CM and EM.

The chain combines TRBV9 with TRBJ1-5; D is ambiguous. This clonotype originated in an adult woman who had mild COVID-19 (a few samples of this study predate the infection). Cell type and time point are not known. Sequencing used PBMCs or a T cell subset sorted from them (not recorded which). This chain's CDR3 is CASSPLGGNQPQHF. The DNA for the CDR3 is TGTGCCAGCAGCCCCCTCGGGGGCAATCAGCCCCAGCATTTT. The whole variable domain, filled in from reference TRBV9 and TRBJ1-5, reads DSGVTQTPKHLITATGQRVTLRCSPRSGDLSVYWYQQSLDQGLQFLIQYYNGEERAKGNILERFSAQQFPDLHSELNLSSLELGDSALYFCASSPLGGNQPQHFGDGTRLSIL.